Listed below are T cell receptor beta chains from one sample, sequenced in a study of molecular identifiers for immune sequencing clone quantification. TCRdb reanalysed the PCR reads using MiXCR and keeps one entry per CDR3 protein. This sample carries over 600,000 distinct CDR3 sequences, 20% of them seen once, and the ten largest clones take 0.85%. Material: naive CD8+ T cells from blood, with Jurkat cell RNA spiked in. These receptors were obtained from a human donor in good health. Some libraries in this study had Jurkat cell RNA spiked in. CDR3s include the opening cysteine and the closing phenylalanine or tryptophan. A D gene is named only where the DNA matches it firmly. Clone size, where shown, is once, few, many, or a class for clones that have expanded.

v_gene	j_gene	abundance	d_gene	CDR3aa	CDR3nt
TRBV7-6	TRBJ2-3	many	TRBD2	CASSLAVFRGGTDTQYF	TGTGCCAGCAGCTTAGCGGTCTTCCGGGGGGGCACAGATACGCAGTATTTT
TRBV6-6	TRBJ1-1	many	.	CASSQQGGAEAFF	TGTGCCAGCAGCCAACAGGGCGGGGCTGAAGCTTTCTTT
TRBV29-1	TRBJ2-3	many	TRBD2	CSVAGLAGGPPDTQYF	TGCAGCGTCGCGGGACTAGCGGGAGGGCCCCCAGATACGCAGTATTTT
TRBV9	TRBJ1-2	many	.	CASSVEFGHDNYGYTF	TGTGCCAGCAGCGTAGAGTTCGGACACGACAACTATGGCTACACCTTC
TRBV20-1	TRBJ2-7	.	.	CSTSGLSFYEQYF	TGCAGTACTTCAGGGCTAAGCTTCTACGAGCAGTACTTC
TRBV4-3	TRBJ2-5	few	.	CASSQALQGTRQETQYF	TGCGCCAGCAGCCAGGCGTTGCAGGGTACTCGGCAAGAGACCCAGTACTTC
TRBV24-1	TRBJ2-2	few	.	CATSDLLTNTGELFF	TGTGCCACCAGTGATTTGCTCACAAACACCGGGGAGCTGTTTTTT
TRBV19	TRBJ2-3	few	.	CASSINHRGPDTQYF	TGTGCCAGTAGTATAAATCACCGGGGGCCAGATACGCAGTATTTT
TRBV9	TRBJ2-3	.	.	CASSVEGRYTDTQYF	TGTGCCAGCAGCGTAGAAGGCAGGTACACAGATACGCAGTATTTT
TRBV2	TRBJ1-2	.	TRBD1	CASSDPRTGVTNYGYTF	TGTGCCAGCAGTGACCCACGGACAGGGGTTACTAACTATGGCTACACCTTC
TRBV30	TRBJ2-3	.	TRBD1	CAWSPHLGTGTSSTDTQYF	TGTGCCTGGAGTCCCCACCTCGGGACAGGGACTTCTAGCACAGATACGCAGTATTTT
TRBV5-1	TRBJ2-7	many	.	CASSLGGFNYEQYF	TGCGCCAGCAGCTTGGGGGGATTTAACTACGAGCAGTACTTC
TRBV24-1	TRBJ1-1	many	.	CANPQGWTEAFF	TGTGCCAATCCACAGGGATGGACTGAAGCTTTCTTT
TRBV5-4	TRBJ2-5	many	TRBD2	CASSLDLLLAGQETQYF	TGTGCCAGCAGCTTGGATTTATTGCTAGCGGGCCAAGAGACCCAGTACTTC
TRBV4-3	TRBJ1-2	few	.	CASSQGHANYGYTF	TGCGCCAGCAGCCAAGGACATGCCAACTATGGCTACACCTTC
TRBV12-3/TRBV12-4	TRBJ1-1	.	TRBD1	CASSTTGGDTEAFF	TGTGCCAGCAGTACGACAGGGGGCGACACTGAAGCTTTCTTT
TRBV3-2	TRBJ2-1	.	.	CASSQDGPHEQFF	TGTGCCAGCAGCCAAGATGGTCCCCATGAGCAGTTCTTC
TRBV6-5	TRBJ2-7	many	TRBD2	CASRATRDYSLEQYF	TGTGCCAGCAGAGCTACCCGGGACTACTCTCTCGAGCAGTACTTC
TRBV29-1	TRBJ2-7	many	TRBD1	CSVELWIRTGWEQYF	TGCAGCGTTGAACTTTGGATAAGGACAGGGTGGGAGCAGTACTTC
TRBV4-3	TRBJ2-2	.	TRBD2	CASSQGVAWAGENTGELFF	TGCGCCAGCAGCCAAGGCGTGGCTTGGGCGGGGGAGAACACCGGGGAGCTGTTTTTT
TRBV19	TRBJ2-7	few	.	CASSILGGQPNEQYF	TGTGCCAGTAGTATTCTCGGTGGGCAGCCTAACGAGCAGTACTTC
TRBV29-1	TRBJ1-3	many	.	CSVEGGPSGGNTIYF	TGCAGCGTTGAAGGGGGACCCTCGGGAGGAAACACCATATATTTT
TRBV4-3	TRBJ2-7	many	.	CASSQSRGLSEDEQYF	TGCGCCAGCAGCCAATCCCGGGGGTTGAGTGAGGACGAGCAGTACTTC
TRBV3-1	TRBJ2-5	.	.	CASCQKGTLGETQYF	TGTGCCAGCTGCCAAAAAGGGACTTTAGGGGAGACCCAGTACTTC